These T cell receptor beta chains were read from a single sample in a study of CD8 T cells in ankylosing spondylitis. TCRdb recomputed calls from the 5' RACE reads with MiXCR, one row per CDR3 protein. The table records about 340,000 distinct CDR3 sequences, approximately 22% of them present only once. The sequencing sample was made of blood, either unsorted or a sorted T cell fraction (not recorded which). The receptors were gathered from a male donor with ankylosing spondylitis or in good health (not recorded which). Both conserved end residues are part of each CDR3. D genes are given only for firm matches. Only some rows state a clone size, as once, few, many or a class for expanded clones.

D	V	J	size	length	DNA	CDR3
-	TRBV19	TRBJ2-2	-	15	TGTGCCAGTAGTATAGTGTCCGGGTTCACCGGGGAGCTGTTTTTT	CASSIVSGFTGELFF
TRBD1	TRBV10-3	TRBJ2-3	few	16	TGTGCCATCAGTGGAACAGACAGGGTAGGCACAGATACGCAGTATTTT	CAISGTDRVGTDTQYF
TRBD1	TRBV4-1	TRBJ2-7	few	16	TGCGCCAGCAGCAAAGCCGGAGCAGGGGGTTACTACGAGCAGTACTTC	CASSKAGAGGYYEQYF
TRBD1	TRBV20-1	TRBJ2-3	-	14	TGCAGTGCTCGAGGACAGGGCAGCACAGATACGCAGTATTTT	CSARGQGSTDTQYF
-	TRBV28	TRBJ2-2	-	13	TGTGCCAGCCTGGGGAGGAACACCGGGGAGCTGTTTTTT	CASLGRNTGELFF
TRBD1	TRBV6-2/TRBV6-3	TRBJ2-2	few	24	TGTGCCAGCAGTTACTTCGTCCCAGAACCCGGACAGGGGAAAGTTGTGGAGAACACCGGGGAGCTGTTTTTT	CASSYFVPEPGQGKVVENTGELFF
TRBD2	TRBV27	TRBJ2-1	-	15	TGTGCCAGCAGTTTAGCTAGCGGGGCCTCCGGTGAGCAGTTCTTC	CASSLASGASGEQFF
-	TRBV28	TRBJ2-1	few	14	TGTGCCAGCAGGCGGGACCCCCCCTACAATGAGCAGTTCTTC	CASRRDPPYNEQFF
TRBD1	TRBV9	TRBJ2-1	few	15	TGTGCCAGCAGCCCGACAGGGAACCTTTACAATGAGCAGTTCTTC	CASSPTGNLYNEQFF
-	TRBV2	TRBJ2-3	-	13	TGTGCCAGCATGCCGCGGAACACAGATACGCAGTATTTT	CASMPRNTDTQYF
TRBD2	TRBV28	TRBJ2-3	-	15	TGTGCCAGCAGTCCACGGACTAGAGGGACAGATACGCAGTATTTT	CASSPRTRGTDTQYF
TRBD2	TRBV12-3/TRBV12-4	TRBJ2-1	-	15	TGTGCCAGCAGTCCTAGCGGGGGGGCCATCAATGAGCAGTTCTTC	CASSPSGGAINEQFF
-	TRBV9	TRBJ2-1	few	13	TGTGCCAGCAGCGTAGACGGGACTAATGAGCAGTTCTTC	CASSVDGTNEQFF
-	TRBV29-1	TRBJ2-5	-	12	TGCAGCGTGTGGGGGGTCCAAGAGACCCAGTACTTC	CSVWGVQETQYF
-	TRBV11-2	TRBJ1-2	-	13	TGTGCCAGCAGCCGTGGGGGAGACTATGGCTACACCTTC	CASSRGGDYGYTF
-	TRBV9	TRBJ2-2	-	16	TGTGCCAGCAGCCCAACGGCCGGGGGCGCGTTTTGGGAGCTGTTTTTT	CASSPTAGGAFWELFF
TRBD1	TRBV9	TRBJ1-1	few	14	TGTGCCAGCAGCGCCCAGGGACAGGGGGCTGAAGCTTTCTTT	CASSAQGQGAEAFF
-	TRBV13	TRBJ2-7	-	15	TGTGCCAGCACCCGATTCAGGGGAATGGAATACGAGCAGTACTTC	CASTRFRGMEYEQYF
-	TRBV15	TRBJ2-1	few	14	TGTGCCACCGGGAACCTGGACTTTTACAATGAGCAGTTCTTC	CATGNLDFYNEQFF
-	TRBV5-1	TRBJ2-2	-	13	TGCGCCAGCAGCTATCATTATCCCGGGGAGCTGTTTTTT	CASSYHYPGELFF
-	TRBV21-1	TRBJ1-5	once	17	TGTGCCAGCAGCAAAGGGGACGGGACGAATGGCTTCCAGCCCCAGCATTTT	CASSKGDGTNGFQPQHF
-	TRBV2	TRBJ2-7	-	17	TGTGCCCGCAGTCCCGCCCTTATGTGGGGGCCAACCTACGAGCAGTACTTC	CARSPALMWGPTYEQYF
TRBD1	TRBV11-2	TRBJ2-2	-	19	TGTGCCAGCAGCTCCCGGGACAGGAGTCTAATAAAGAACACCGGGGAGCTGTTTTTT	CASSSRDRSLIKNTGELFF
-	TRBV12-3/TRBV12-4	TRBJ2-3	few	14	TGTGCCAGCAGCCCGGGCTTATTCGCGGATACGCAGTATTTT	CASSPGLFADTQYF
-	TRBV7-9	TRBJ2-5	-	15	TGTGCCAGCAGCTTAATAGGGACTCCACAAGAGACCCAGTACTTC	CASSLIGTPQETQYF
-	TRBV29-1	TRBJ1-1	-	15	TGCAGCGTTGAGCGTTCAGGGGAACCGAACACTGAAGCTTTCTTT	CSVERSGEPNTEAFF
-	TRBV12-3/TRBV12-4	TRBJ1-5	-	16	TGTGCCAGCAGTTTAGTTTACGATAATAGCAATCAGCCCCAGCATTTT	CASSLVYDNSNQPQHF
-	TRBV7-9	TRBJ2-2	-	15	TGTGCCAGCAGCGGACAGTATTCTATCCCAGGGGAGCTGTTTTTT	CASSGQYSIPGELFF
TRBD2	TRBV12-3/TRBV12-4	TRBJ2-2	-	16	TGTGCCAGCAGTTTTTTCCCGGGGGGAGTCACCGGGGAGCTGTTTTTT	CASSFFPGGVTGELFF
-	TRBV12-3/TRBV12-4	TRBJ2-3	-	15	TGTGCCAGCAGTCGACTTCAGGGGAGCACAGATACGCAGTATTTT	CASSRLQGSTDTQYF
-	TRBV6-1	TRBJ2-7	few	13	TGTGCCAGCAGTCGGACGACGGGCCCCGAGCAGTACTTC	CASSRTTGPEQYF
-	TRBV20-1	TRBJ2-1	-	14	TGCAGTGCTAGCTTAGTCGGGGTATATGGTGAGCAGTTCTTC	CSASLVGVYGEQFF
-	TRBV12-3/TRBV12-4	TRBJ2-2	few	15	TGTGCCAGCAGTTTAGGGCAGTTGAACACCGGGGAGCTGTTTTTT	CASSLGQLNTGELFF
-	TRBV2	TRBJ2-7	-	15	TGTGCCAGCAGTGTAAATTTAGGGCGCGCAGACGAGCAGTACTTC	CASSVNLGRADEQYF
-	TRBV29-1	TRBJ2-7	-	14	TGCAGCGTTGCCTTAGTGGGAAGGGCCTACGAGCAGTACTTC	CSVALVGRAYEQYF
-	TRBV19	TRBJ2-2	-	16	TGTGCCAGTAGTATAGCAGGGGCCTACCTCACCGGGGAGCTGTTTTTT	CASSIAGAYLTGELFF
-	TRBV2	TRBJ2-7	few	13	TGTGCCAGCAGTGAGGCGGTGAGGAACGAGCAGTACTTC	CASSEAVRNEQYF
-	TRBV10-2	TRBJ2-7	-	12	TGCGCCAGCAGTGCAATAACCTACGAGCAGTACTTC	CASSAITYEQYF
TRBD1	TRBV27	TRBJ1-6	few	15	TGTGCCACCGGAGACAGGGGGGGCAGCTCTTCACCCCTCCACTTT	CATGDRGGSSSPLHF
-	TRBV11-2	TRBJ2-3	few	15	TGTGCCAGCAGTCCAGGACTATCGAGCACAGATACGCAGTATTTT	CASSPGLSSTDTQYF
-	TRBV4-1	TRBJ2-5	-	15	TGCGCCAGCAGCCCCCGGACGGTGACCCAAGAGACCCAGTACTTC	CASSPRTVTQETQYF
-	TRBV11-3	TRBJ2-2	-	14	TGTGCCAGCAGCGCGAATCAGGGAACCGGGGAGCTGTTTTTT	CASSANQGTGELFF
-	TRBV5-4	TRBJ2-2	-	11	TGTGCCAGCAGCTTACAAGGGGAGCTGTTTTTT	CASSLQGELFF
-	TRBV14	TRBJ1-4	few	14	TGTGCCAGCAGCCCGGGCCCAACTAATGAAAAACTGTTTTTT	CASSPGPTNEKLFF
-	TRBV12-3/TRBV12-4	TRBJ2-7	few	15	TGTGCCAGCAGTCCCCGGGACCGCCCTTTTTACGAGCAGTACTTC	CASSPRDRPFYEQYF
-	TRBV20-1	TRBJ2-5	few	13	TGCAGTGCTAGAGATATGGGTGGGGAGACCCAGTACTTC	CSARDMGGETQYF
-	TRBV12-3/TRBV12-4	TRBJ2-1	-	11	TGTGCCAGCAGTACAGGGCTAGAGCAGTTCTTC	CASSTGLEQFF
TRBD2	TRBV12-3/TRBV12-4	TRBJ2-3	many	14	TGTGCCAGCAGTTTCGCGGGGGTCACAGATACGCAGTATTTT	CASSFAGVTDTQYF
-	TRBV9	TRBJ2-2	-	17	TGTGCCAGCAGCCCTACCGCCTTGACAACGAACACCGGGGAGCTGTTTTTT	CASSPTALTTNTGELFF
-	TRBV27	TRBJ2-3	-	11	TGTGCCAGCACCAATGGAGATACGCAGTATTTT	CASTNGDTQYF
-	TRBV7-9	TRBJ2-2	few	15	TGTGCCAGCAGCGCCTTCAGGATGGGGGCCGGGGAGCTGTTTTTT	CASSAFRMGAGELFF